A few counts support the clone carrying this TCR beta chain. The CDR3 runs to 14 residues. With 5 bases clipped from V and 3 bases from J, the junction kept 5 bases outside the gene matches. Germline lookup yields CDR1 MNHNY and CDR2 SVGAGI (reference sequence). Data came from immunoSEQ multiplex PCR; TCRdb stores just in-frame clones and leaves some out. This sample has tens of thousands of clones; roughly 88% occur once, and the top ten carry around 6%. The data originate from a study of blood T cell repertoires in COVID-19. Overall study context: The study drew acute and convalescent COVID-19 samples from the United States, Italy and Spain.

J is TRBJ2-7 and V is TRBV6-6; 9 bases line up with TRBD1. This TCR derives from an older woman with acute or convalescent COVID-19. Sequences were obtained from peripheral blood. The CDR3 here is CASSTPGQGYEQYF. CDR3 DNA sequence: TGTGCCAGCAGTACTCCGGGACAGGGCTACGAGCAGTACTTC.